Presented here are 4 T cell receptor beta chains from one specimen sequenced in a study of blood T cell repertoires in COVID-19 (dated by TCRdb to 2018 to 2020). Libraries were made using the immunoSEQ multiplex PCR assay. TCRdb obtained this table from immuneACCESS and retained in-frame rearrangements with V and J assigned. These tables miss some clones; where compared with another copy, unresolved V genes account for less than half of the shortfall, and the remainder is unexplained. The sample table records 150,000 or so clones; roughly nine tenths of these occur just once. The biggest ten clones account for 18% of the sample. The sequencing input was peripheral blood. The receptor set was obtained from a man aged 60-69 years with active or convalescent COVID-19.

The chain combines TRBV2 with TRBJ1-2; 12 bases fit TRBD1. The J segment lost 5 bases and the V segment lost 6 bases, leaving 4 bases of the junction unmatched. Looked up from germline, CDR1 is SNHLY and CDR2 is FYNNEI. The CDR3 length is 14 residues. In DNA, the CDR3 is TGTGCCAGCAGCCCGGGACAGGGGGCGTATGGCTACACCTTC. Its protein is CASSPGQGAYGYTF.

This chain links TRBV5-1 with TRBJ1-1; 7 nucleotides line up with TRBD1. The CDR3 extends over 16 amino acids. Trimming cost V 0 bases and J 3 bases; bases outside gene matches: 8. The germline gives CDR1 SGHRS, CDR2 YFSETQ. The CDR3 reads CASSLAQGSEHTEAFF. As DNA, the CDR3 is TGCGCCAGCAGCTTGGCACAGGGGTCCGAGCACACTGAAGCTTTCTTT.

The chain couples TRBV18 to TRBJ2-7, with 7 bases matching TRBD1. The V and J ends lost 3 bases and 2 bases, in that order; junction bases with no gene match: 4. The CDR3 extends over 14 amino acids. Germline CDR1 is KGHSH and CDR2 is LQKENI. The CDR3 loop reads CASSPDRTTYEQYF. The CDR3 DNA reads TGTGCCAGCTCACCGGACAGGACAACCTACGAGCAGTACTTC.

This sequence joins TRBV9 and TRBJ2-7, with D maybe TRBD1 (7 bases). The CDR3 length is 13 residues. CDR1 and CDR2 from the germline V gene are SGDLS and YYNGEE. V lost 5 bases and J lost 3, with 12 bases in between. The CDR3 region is CASSAGQFYEQYF. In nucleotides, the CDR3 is TGTGCCAGCAGTGCGGGACAGTTCTACGAGCAGTACTTC.